Below, one T cell receptor beta chain is given with its context. Its antigen is unknown. No base quality values were provided; no much bigger clone lies one nucleotide off. This entry comes from a study of T cell responses to AZD1222 COVID-19 vaccine (dated by TCRdb to the early 2020s). For the wider study: A total of just over 230 trial participants underwent TCR sequencing, of whom more than 200 had received two doses of AZD1222 and some 25 had received two doses of the MenACWY control vaccine. Enrollment into the trials was organized by age into subgroups of 18-55, 56-69 and 70-plus years, and those subgroups contained roughly 150, 30 and 60 TCR-sequenced participants, respectively. Summary of the overall study and its limitations: Participants were mostly white British, with more females than males. The authors suggested clonal diversity may have been underestimated. Spike-specific TCR breadth and depth rose significantly after two AZD1222 doses compared with day 0 and with MenACWY recipients. No day 14 peak-response samples were available, so repertoires were characterized only after the peak T cell response. Conclusions about previously exposed vaccinees are limited because only a handful of AZD1222 recipients were SARS-CoV-2 seropositive at baseline. Reportedly, close to half of the unique spike-specific TCRs recognized epitopes lying outside the regions that are mutated in the B.1.351 and B.1.1.7 variants. In the small 56-69-year group, the increase in depth fell short of significance, most likely because of low power. CD4 TCRs associated with the vaccine covered the entire spike protein, and the dominant responses were in regions 160-218 and 743-854.

The meaning of the sample's time point label: about 28 days (+/-7) after the second vaccine dose. AZD1222 recipients given second doses at about 4 weeks or at about 12 weeks were pooled, since spike-specific TCR depth and breadth were not found to differ between the two schedules. Vaccinee samples were obtained from the UK trials COV001 and COV002, which included a single-blind randomized controlled phase 2/3 trial of AZD1222 (ChAdOx1 nCoV-19) in healthy adults. Trial participant PBMC samples were collected at day 0 and day 28 after the second dose for TCRbeta chain sequencing. The CDR3 regions of human TCRbeta chains were analyzed by immunosequencing. The original methods were these. Repertoire TCRs were matched against a reference library of SARS-CoV-2-specific TCRs generated with the MIRA antigen-specificity platform. Breadth was defined as the fraction of unique TCRs that were SARS-CoV-2-associated. Depth was defined as the fraction of total T cells that were SARS-CoV-2-associated. Using the MIRA data, each spike-specific TCR was mapped to the spike region that the TCR reacts to and placed in a CD4 or CD8 class. Log10-transformed breadth and depth values were compared by one-way ANOVA with Sidak's multiple comparisons tests. TCRdb retrieved this table from immuneACCESS and kept in-frame rearrangements only. Not all clones are present; in checked studies, unresolved V genes account for under half, and no reason is known for the remainder. That table gives V, J and clone size, and the DNA gave D and trimming. In this sample the table shows approximately 110,000 clones, more than 70% of which occur a single time. The ten largest make up around 4% of the sample.

V trim: 6 bases; J trim: 7 bases; unmatched bases: 13. CDR1 and CDR2 (MDHEN, SYDVKM) derive from the germline V gene. The CDR3 runs 15 residues from the cysteine to the phenylalanine. Kept here is only the CDR3 DNA, which spans 45 bases and is read in frame from base 1. The chain is assembled from TRBV28 and TRBJ1-2; TRBD1 fits 8 bases in the junction. The input for sequencing was peripheral blood, taken 28 days after the second AZD1222 dose. The sequence came from an adult who received the AZD1222 COVID-19 vaccine. The CDR3 amino acid sequence is: CASRPSGQVFFGYTF. The DNA sequence follows: TGTGCCAGCAGACCCTCGGGACAGGTCTTTTTTGGCTACACCTTC.